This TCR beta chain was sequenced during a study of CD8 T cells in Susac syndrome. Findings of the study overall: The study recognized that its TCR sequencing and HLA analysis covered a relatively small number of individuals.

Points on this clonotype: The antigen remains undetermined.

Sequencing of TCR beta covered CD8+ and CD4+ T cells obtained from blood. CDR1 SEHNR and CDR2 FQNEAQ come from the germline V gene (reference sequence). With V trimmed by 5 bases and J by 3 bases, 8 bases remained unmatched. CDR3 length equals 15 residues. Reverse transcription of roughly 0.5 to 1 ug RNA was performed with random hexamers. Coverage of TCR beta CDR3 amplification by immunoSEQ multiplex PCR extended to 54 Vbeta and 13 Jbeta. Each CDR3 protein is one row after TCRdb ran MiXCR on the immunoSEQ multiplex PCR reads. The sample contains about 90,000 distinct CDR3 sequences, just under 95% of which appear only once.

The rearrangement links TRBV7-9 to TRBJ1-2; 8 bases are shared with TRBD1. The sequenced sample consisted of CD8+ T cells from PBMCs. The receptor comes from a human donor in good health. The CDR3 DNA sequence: TGTGCCAGCAGCCGGCCGGACAGGGCCTACTATGGCTACACCTTC. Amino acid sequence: CASSRPDRAYYGYTF.